The entry that follows covers one T cell receptor (beta chain) sequence. Its cognate antigen has yet to be identified. Base qualities were left out, and no much larger clone turns up one base away. The sample belongs to a study of PD-L1 blockade in urothelial cancer listed by TCRdb under 2017. For the study in its entirety: All patients started therapy around 2014 and received atezolizumab 1,200 mg intravenously every 3 weeks. About nine tenths of the roughly 29 patients were identified as males with urothelial cancer of bladder origin, and a prior smoking history was reported by 18 of 29 patients. Patients had an ECOG performance status of 0 or 1 and had received between 0 and 3 prior chemotherapy regimens. Blood samples were analyzed at two time points: 3 weeks after treatment start (second dose) and 6 weeks after treatment start. Blood samples yielded a median of around 150,000 T cells and more than 80,000 unique TCRs, with median clonality about 0.08. The study, an exploratory multi-omic analysis, examined somatic, immune and clinical correlates of response to PD-L1 blockade with atezolizumab in urothelial cancer. Pretreatment tumor samples, along with matched peripheral blood serially collected before and after atezolizumab treatment, were subjected to TCR sequencing. Progression-free survival longer than 6 months counted as durable clinical benefit, and TCR features were additionally tested against both progression-free and overall survival. In the same patients, whole exome sequencing and RNA sequencing of pretreatment tumors were performed in addition to TCR sequencing. Under 10 patients reached durable clinical benefit, while roughly 22 patients did not. Twenty-nine patients had pretreatment blood TCR-seq, about 24 had at least one posttreatment blood collection, and about 24 had tumor TCR-seq. Broad study findings and their caveats: A pretreatment peripheral blood TCR clonality below the median was linked to improved progression-free and overall survival. Because of the small sample size (n ≈ 27) and the many exploratory analyses performed, the results are intended to be regarded as hypothesis-generating. At 3 weeks after the start of treatment, tumor-associated TCR clones in peripheral blood had expanded more in patients with durable benefit (n of about 20, p = 0.022).

The time point label, read with the paper, signifies: pretreatment peripheral blood. The cohort comprised 30 or so patients with locally advanced or metastatic urothelial carcinoma treated at Memorial Sloan Kettering on a trial protocol. Peripheral blood mononuclear cells were collected from each patient pretreatment and during treatment, giving between 1 and 8 total time points per patient. The Qiagen DNeasy Blood extraction kit was used to purify genomic DNA from total PBMCs and tumor samples. PBMCs were collected pretreatment and during treatment, and were isolated and stored as previously described. Synthetic TCR analog templates were spiked into each PCR so that absolute template abundance could be estimated from read counts. The immunoSEQ assay used bias-controlled V and J gene primers to amplify TCRbeta CDR3 regions from genomic DNA. Rearranged TCRbeta segments were sequenced at approximately 20X coverage. As for the authors' bioinformatics: Clustering was used to correct sequencing errors, and CDR3s were annotated against IMGT so that V, D and J genes could be assigned. Downstream analyses used only productive TCRbeta rearrangements, leaving out any out-of-frame or stop-codon sequences. Clonality was computed as one minus Shannon entropy normalized by the log of the number of unique productive sequences. Clones differing between time points or between blood and tumor were identified using Fisher's exact test with Benjamini-Hochberg correction, with an adjusted p below 0.01 applied as the threshold. Sourced from immuneACCESS, this table was stored by TCRdb with only in-frame sequences that have V and J called. A share of the clones is absent; for the studies checked, an unresolved V gene accounts for under half, and the remainder has no known explanation. That table gives V, J and clone size, and the DNA gave D and trimming. The sample table contains 85,000 to 95,000 clones; only one count was recorded for 89% of them. The ten largest clones take up about 1% of the sample.

V drops 1 base and J drops 0 bases, leaving 11 bases in between. The CDR3 runs 16 amino acids, cysteine and phenylalanine included. Only the CDR3 portion is preserved as DNA: 48 bases, with reading frame beginning at the first base. According to the germline V gene (reference sequence), CDR1 reads LNHNV and CDR2 reads YYDKDF. Sample: PBMCs, taken around atezolizumab (anti-PD-L1) treatment. Here the chain combines TRBV15 and TRBJ2-3; the D gene cannot be named for sure. This sequence originates from a woman of 80 years or more with urothelial cancer. The CDR3: CATSRARIYSTDTQYF. Here is the DNA: TGTGCCACCAGCAGAGCCCGTATCTATAGCACAGATACGCAGTATTTT.